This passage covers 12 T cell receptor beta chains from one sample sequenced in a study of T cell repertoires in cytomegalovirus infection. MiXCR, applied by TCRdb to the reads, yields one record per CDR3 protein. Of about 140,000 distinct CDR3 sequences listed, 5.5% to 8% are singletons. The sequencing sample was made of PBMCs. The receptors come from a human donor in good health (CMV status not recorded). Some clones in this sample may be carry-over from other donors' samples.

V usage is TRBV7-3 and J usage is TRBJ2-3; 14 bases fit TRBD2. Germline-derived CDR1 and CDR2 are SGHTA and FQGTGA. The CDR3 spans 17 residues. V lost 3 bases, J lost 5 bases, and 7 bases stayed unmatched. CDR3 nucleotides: TGTGCCAGCAGCTTGTTGACCGGGACTAGCGGGGGAGATACGCAGTATTTT. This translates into CASSLLTGTSGGDTQYF.

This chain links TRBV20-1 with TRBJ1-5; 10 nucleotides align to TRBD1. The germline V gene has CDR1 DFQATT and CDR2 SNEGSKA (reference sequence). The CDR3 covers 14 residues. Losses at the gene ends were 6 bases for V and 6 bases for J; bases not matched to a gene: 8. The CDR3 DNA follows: TGCAGTGCGGACACGGGACAGGGGATTCAGCCCCAGCATTTT. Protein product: CSADTGQGIQPQHF.

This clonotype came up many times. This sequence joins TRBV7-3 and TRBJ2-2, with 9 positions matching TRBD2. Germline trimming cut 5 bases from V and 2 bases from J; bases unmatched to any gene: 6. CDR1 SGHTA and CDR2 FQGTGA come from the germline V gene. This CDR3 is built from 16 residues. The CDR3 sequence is CASSRRGGHNTGELFF. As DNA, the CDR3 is TGTGCCAGCAGCCGGCGGGGGGGCCATAACACCGGGGAGCTGTTTTTT.

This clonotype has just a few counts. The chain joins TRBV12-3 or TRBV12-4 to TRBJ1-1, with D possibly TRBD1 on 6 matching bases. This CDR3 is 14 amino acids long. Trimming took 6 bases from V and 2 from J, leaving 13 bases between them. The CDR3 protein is CASRSKGVNTEAFF. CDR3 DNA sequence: TGTGCCAGCAGATCAAAGGGGGTTAACACTGAAGCTTTCTTT.

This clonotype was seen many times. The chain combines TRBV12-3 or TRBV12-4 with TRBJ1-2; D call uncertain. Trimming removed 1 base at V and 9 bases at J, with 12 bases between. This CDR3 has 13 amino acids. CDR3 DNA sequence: TGTGCCAGCAGTTTAGGGCAGGAACCACGCTACACCTTC. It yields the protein CASSLGQEPRYTF.

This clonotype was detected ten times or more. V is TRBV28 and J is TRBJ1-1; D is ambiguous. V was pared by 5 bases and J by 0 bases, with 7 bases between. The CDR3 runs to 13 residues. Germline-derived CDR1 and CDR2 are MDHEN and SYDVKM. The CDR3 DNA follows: TGTGCCAGCAGTACCTCATTGAACACTGAAGCTTTCTTT. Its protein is CASSTSLNTEAFF.

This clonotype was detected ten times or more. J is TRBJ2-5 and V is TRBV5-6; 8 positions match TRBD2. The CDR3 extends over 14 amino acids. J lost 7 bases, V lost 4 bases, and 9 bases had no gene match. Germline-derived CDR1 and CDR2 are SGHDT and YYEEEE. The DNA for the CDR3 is TGTGCCAGCAGCGCGGGACTAGAGATATGGACCCAGTACTTC. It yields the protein CASSAGLEIWTQYF.

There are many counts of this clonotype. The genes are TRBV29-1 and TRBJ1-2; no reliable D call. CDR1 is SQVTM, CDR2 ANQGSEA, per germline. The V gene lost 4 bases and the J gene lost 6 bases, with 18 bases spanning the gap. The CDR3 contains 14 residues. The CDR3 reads CSVGRRKREDGYTF. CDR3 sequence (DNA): TGCAGCGTTGGTCGCAGGAAGAGAGAAGATGGCTACACCTTC.

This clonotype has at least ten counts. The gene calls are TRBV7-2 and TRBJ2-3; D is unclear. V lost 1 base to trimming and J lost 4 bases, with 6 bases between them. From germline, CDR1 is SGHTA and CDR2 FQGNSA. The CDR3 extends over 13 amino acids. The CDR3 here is CASSLGHSDTQYF. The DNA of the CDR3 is TGTGCCAGCAGCTTAGGACACTCAGATACGCAGTATTTT.

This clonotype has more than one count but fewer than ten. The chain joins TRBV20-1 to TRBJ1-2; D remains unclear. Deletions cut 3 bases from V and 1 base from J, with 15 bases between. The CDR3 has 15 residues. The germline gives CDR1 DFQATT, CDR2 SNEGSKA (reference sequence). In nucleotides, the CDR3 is TGCAGTGCTAGGTGGCTTGTTGAAGATAACTATGGCTACACCTTC. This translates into CSARWLVEDNYGYTF.

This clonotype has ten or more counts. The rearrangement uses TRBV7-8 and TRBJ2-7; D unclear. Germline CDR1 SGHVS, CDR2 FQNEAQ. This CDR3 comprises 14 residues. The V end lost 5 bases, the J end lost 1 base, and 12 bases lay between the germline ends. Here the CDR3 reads CASSPHEVSYEQYF. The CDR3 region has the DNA TGTGCCAGCAGCCCACACGAGGTGTCCTACGAGCAGTACTTC.

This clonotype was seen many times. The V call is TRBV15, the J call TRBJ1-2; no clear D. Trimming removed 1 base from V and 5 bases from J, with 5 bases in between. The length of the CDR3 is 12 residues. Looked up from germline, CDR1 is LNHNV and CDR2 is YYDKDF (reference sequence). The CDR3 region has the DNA TGTGCCACCAGCAGAGCCGAGTATGGCTACACCTTC. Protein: CATSRAEYGYTF.